This TCR beta chain is drawn from a study of Ad26.COV2.S vaccination and SARS-CoV-2 variants. On the study more broadly: Participant was drawn from the COV1001 Ad26.COV2.S trial arm. Study results and limitations: Vaccinees displayed broader spike-specific TCR repertoires than placebo recipients. After vaccination, reports described spike-specific CD8+ and CD4+ T cell responses as showing substantial breadth.

Germline CDR1 and CDR2: KGHSH and LQKENI. 17 amino acids form the CDR3, both terminal residues included. Generated by immunoSEQ multiplex PCR, the TCRdb table keeps only in-frame clones and is missing some. Of 320,000 or so clones detected, 90% appear once; the ten largest clones hold around 5%. Treatment described: roughly 19 received Ad26.COV2.S at low or high dose, single or two shots; about 5 received placebo; per-sample allocation not given. Material that was analyzed had been drawn on day 63 after the first vaccine or placebo injection. The study used a vaccine consisting of an Ad26 vector that expressed Wuhan-strain SARS-CoV-2 spike. The sample holds one count of this clone. Its antigen is undetermined. Because the CDR3's place on the DNA is in doubt, the DNA is left out and the CDR3 is given as listed by TCRdb.

The material was peripheral blood, obtained in a trial of Ad26.COV2.S vaccine versus placebo. The receptor comes from a person aged 18 to 65 who received the Ad26.COV2.S COVID-19 vaccine or a placebo. V gene TRBV18 combines with J gene TRBJ2-5; the table gives TRBD2 as D, unverified against the DNA. The CDR3 here is CASSPPVAVRLSETQYF.